The following is a T cell receptor (beta chain) sequence with its context. Antigen: not known. The entry originates in a study of somatic mutations in cytotoxic T cells in rheumatoid arthritis. Study-level information: Selected populations of V beta antibody-stained T cells underwent flow sorting at nearly 100% purity; these encompassed V beta1+ cells subjected to TCRB sequencing.

Study conclusions and caveats: Exceedance of 20% of CD8+ cells by the largest CD8+ clone occurred in about an eighth of the 65 patients. No age-related increase in CD8+ clonality was seen in healthy controls, but one was seen in rheumatoid arthritis patients.

TCRdb keeps only in-frame clones here, not all; method: immunoSEQ multiplex PCR. Among more than 15,000 clones listed, 79% were seen once. Germline CDR1 reads LGHNA; CDR2 reads YSLEER. Trimming left V 4 bases short and J 3 bases short, with 15 bases between. This CDR3 is built from 15 residues. Positive magnetic bead selection separated CD4+ and CD8+ cells, and flow cytometry confirmed purity. The receptor comes from an adult with rheumatoid arthritis. V is TRBV4-3 and J is TRBJ1-2, with a possible D match to TRBD1 (6 bases). The sequencing sample was made of CD8+ T cells sorted from blood. The CDR3 spells CASSPTTGGHYGYTF. In DNA form, the CDR3 reads TGCGCCAGCAGCCCCACGACCGGGGGCCACTATGGCTACACCTTC.